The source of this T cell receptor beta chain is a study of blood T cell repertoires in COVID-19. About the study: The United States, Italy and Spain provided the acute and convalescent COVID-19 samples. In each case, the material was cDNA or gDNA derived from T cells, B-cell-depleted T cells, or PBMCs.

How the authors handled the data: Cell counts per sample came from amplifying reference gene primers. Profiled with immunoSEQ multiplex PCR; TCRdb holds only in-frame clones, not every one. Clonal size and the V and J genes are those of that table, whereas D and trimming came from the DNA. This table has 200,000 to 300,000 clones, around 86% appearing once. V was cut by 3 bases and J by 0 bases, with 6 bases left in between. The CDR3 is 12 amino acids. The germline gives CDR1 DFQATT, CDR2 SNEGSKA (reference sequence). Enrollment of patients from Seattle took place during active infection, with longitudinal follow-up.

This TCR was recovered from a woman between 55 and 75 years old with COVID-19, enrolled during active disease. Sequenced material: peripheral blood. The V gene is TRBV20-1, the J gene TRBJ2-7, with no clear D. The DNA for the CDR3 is TGCAGTGCTAGTCACAACTCCTACGAGCAGTACTTC. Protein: CSASHNSYEQYF.